The next 11 T cell receptor beta chains were all read from a single sample in a study of blood T cells in healthy people across ages. Next came a second PCR, run for about 6 to 12 cycles, which used a sample-barcoded 5' primer along with a J-beta primer mix. One entry per CDR3 protein results from TCRdb running MiXCR on the 5' RACE reads. Here the sample spans roughly 1.9 million distinct CDR3 sequences, about two fifths being singletons. The specimen was blood. Source of these receptors: a human donor in good health.

V and J are TRBV20-1 and TRBJ1-5, with TRBD1 matching over 7 bases. Germline V gives CDR1 DFQATT, CDR2 SNEGSKA (reference sequence). The trim removed 2 bases at V and 4 bases at J, leaving 5 bases unmatched. The CDR3 runs to 14 residues. CDR3 residues: CSARTQGVNQPQHF. The CDR3 nucleotides read TGCAGTGCTAGAACCCAGGGGGTGAATCAGCCCCAGCATTTT.

This clonotype was observed once. This sequence joins TRBV4-2 and TRBJ2-2; tentative D call: TRBD1 (5 bases). Germline V gene sequence: CDR1 LGHNA, CDR2 YNFKEQ. Trimming took off 6 bases at V and 7 bases at J, with 12 bases between the two ends. CDR3 size: 13 residues. CDR3 coding DNA: TGTGCCAGCAGACCCCAGGGTTTCGGGGAGCTGTTTTTT. It is translated as CASRPQGFGELFF.

The chain combines TRBV6-6 with TRBJ1-1; D might be TRBD1 (5 bases). The CDR3 runs 13 residues. The germline V gene encodes CDR1 MNHNY and CDR2 SVGAGI (reference sequence). V lost 8 bases and J 5 bases, leaving 15 bases between the germline ends. The CDR3 reads CASYLRVGTEAFF. CDR3 nucleotide sequence: TGTGCCAGCTATCTCAGGGTCGGGACTGAAGCTTTCTTT.

The rearrangement joins TRBV11-2 to TRBJ2-5, with 8 bases fitting TRBD2. V lost 0 bases, J lost 5 bases, and 8 bases stayed unmatched. The CDR3 extends over 16 amino acids. Germline V CDR1 and CDR2: SGHAT, FQNNGV. The CDR3 here is CASSLDSAGGRETQYF. In DNA, the CDR3 is TGTGCCAGCAGCTTAGATTCGGCGGGGGGCAGGGAGACCCAGTACTTC.

The chain uses TRBV12-3 or TRBV12-4 and TRBJ1-5, with D unresolved. CDR3 size: 12 residues. V shed 4 bases and J shed 7 bases, with 8 bases lying between them. The chain's CDR3 is CASSYNSQPQHF. CDR3 sequence (DNA): TGTGCCAGCAGTTACAACAGCCAGCCCCAGCATTTT.

J is TRBJ2-4 and V is TRBV30; a possible D gene is TRBD2 (6 bases). Germline loops: CDR1 GTSNPN, CDR2 SVGIG (reference sequence). Between the trimmed V and J ends, which lost 5 bases and 13 bases, there was a span of 18 bases. CDR3 length: 12 amino acids. CDR3 protein: CAWGFGGDEQYF. In DNA form, the CDR3 reads TGTGCCTGGGGTTTTGGAGGGGATGAGCAGTACTTC.

This clonotype was observed many times. The J gene is TRBJ2-7, the V gene TRBV4-2; no clear D gene. The length of the CDR3 is 17 residues. The germline gives CDR1 LGHNA, CDR2 YNFKEQ. V shed 0 bases and J shed 2 bases, with 17 bases lying between them. CDR3: CASSQDGSRSYAYEQYF. CDR3 DNA sequence: TGTGCCAGCAGCCAAGATGGTTCGAGGTCCTACGCCTACGAGCAGTACTTC.

The V and J genes are TRBV6-2 or TRBV6-3 and TRBJ2-5, with D maybe TRBD1 (6 bases). The CDR3 sequence is 11 residues long. V was clipped by 11 bases and J by 5 bases, with 12 bases between them. Per the germline V gene, CDR1 is MNHEY and CDR2 is SVGEGT. The CDR3 DNA reads TGTGCCGCGAAGAGGGGGGAGACCCAGTACTTC. This codes for CAAKRGETQYF.

This clonotype was found a few times. The chain recombines TRBV5-1 with TRBJ2-5; perhaps TRBD1 as D (6 bases). CDR1 SGHRS and CDR2 YFSETQ come from the germline V gene. V lost 5 bases to trimming and J lost 4 bases, with 18 bases between them. The CDR3 covers 15 residues. CDR3 sequence reads: CASRSAGQPIETQYF. CDR3 in DNA: TGCGCCAGCAGATCTGCCGGACAGCCGATAGAGACCCAGTACTTC.

This clonotype was observed a few times. This chain uses TRBV7-8 with TRBJ2-7; D unresolved. Deletions cut 0 bases from V and 1 base from J, with 10 bases between. Germline V gene data show CDR1 as SGHVS and CDR2 as FQNEAQ. The CDR3 length is 15 residues. CDR3 loop: CASSLARAQSYEQYF. In nucleotides, the CDR3 is TGTGCCAGCAGCTTAGCGCGCGCACAGTCCTACGAGCAGTACTTC.

The chain employs TRBV21-1 and TRBJ1-5; no check of the table's D call, TRBD1, against the DNA was made. TRBV21-1 counts as a pseudogene. This CDR3 contains 18 residues. The CDR3 DNA reads TGTGCCAGCAGCAAAGAGGGGTGTACAGGGGGCCGTGATCAGCCCCAGCATTTT. Translated: CASSKEGCTGGRDQPQHF.